Following are 14 T cell receptor beta chains from one sample sequenced in a study of blood T cell repertoires in COVID-19. Profiling relied on immunoSEQ multiplex PCR, and the TCRdb table lists in-frame clones only, not all of them. The sample records fewer than 300,000 clones, roughly 88% being singletons. Material: peripheral blood. The receptor set was obtained from a man younger than 30 with active or convalescent COVID-19.

The rearrangement links TRBV28 to TRBJ2-7, with TRBD2 matching over 8 bases. V was clipped by 1 base and J by 1 base; unmatched bases: 6. The CDR3 totals 16 residues. CDR1 and CDR2 from the germline V gene are MDHEN and SYDVKM. CDR3 nucleotide sequence: TGTGCCAGCAGTTTATCACCAACTAGCGGATCCTACGAGCAGTACTTC. Protein product: CASSLSPTSGSYEQYF.

Concerning this clone itself: The sample carries other DNA sequences with the same CDR3. V gene TRBV9 combines with J gene TRBJ1-1, with no clear D. The CDR3 loop spans 14 amino acids. CDR1 SGDLS and CDR2 YYNGEE come from the germline V gene. V shed 0 bases and J shed 1 base, with 7 bases lying between them. CDR3 sequence (DNA): TGTGCCAGCAGCGTAGTCGCGGGGAACACTGAAGCTTTCTTT. Translated, it gives CASSVVAGNTEAFF.

This chain uses TRBV6-2 or TRBV6-3 with TRBJ2-1; 7 bases are shared with TRBD2. Unmatched junction bases numbered 4, after V lost 2 bases and J lost 9 bases. CDR1 is MNHEY and CDR2 is SVGEGT in the germline V gene. CDR3 length: 13 residues. This CDR3 is CASSYNERGEQFF. CDR3 sequence (DNA): TGTGCCAGCAGTTACAACGAGCGGGGTGAGCAGTTCTTC.

V is TRBV6-5 and J is TRBJ1-3; possibly TRBD1 for D (6 bases). The V end lost 4 bases, the J end lost 4 bases, and 14 bases lay between the germline ends. This CDR3 region has 15 residues. In germline, CDR1 is MNHEY, CDR2 SVGAGI. DNA of the CDR3: TGTGCCAGCAGTTCCCCCCGAAGGGGGGGAAACACCATATATTTT. It is translated as CASSSPRRGGNTIYF.

The CDR3, as DNA: TGTGCCACCAGTGATTCATACAGGGCCTTTAACACCGGGGAGCTGTTTTTT. Translating it yields CATSDSYRAFNTGELFF. This chain uses TRBV24-1 with TRBJ2-2; D perhaps matches TRBD1 (6 bases). Germline V lookup: CDR1 KGHDR, CDR2 SFDVKD. The CDR3 totals 17 residues. With 2 bases removed from V and 2 bases from J, the gap between germline ends came to 14 bases.

This clone showed up just a few times. A read error may account for a junction end that differs from germline. The V gene is TRBV19, the J gene TRBJ1-4, with 8 bases aligning to TRBD1. Germline CDR1 and CDR2: LNHDA and SQIVND (reference sequence). The CDR3 loop spans 13 amino acids. The DNA for the CDR3 is TGCCAAGTAGGGGACAGGTCTAATGAAAAACTGTTTTTT. Protein: CQVGDRSNEKLFF.

This chain uses TRBV5-6 with TRBJ1-2; D is unclear. Trimming left V 1 base short and J 2 bases short, with 15 bases between. The germline gives CDR1 SGHDT, CDR2 YYEEEE. This CDR3 is built from 16 residues. The CDR3 is CASSLMYAGTNYGYTF. CDR3 bases: TGTGCCAGCAGCTTGATGTATGCGGGAACAAACTATGGCTACACCTTC.

The rearrangement joins TRBV19 to TRBJ2-2; maybe TRBD2 (6 bases). The germline V and J ends were trimmed by 3 bases and 2 bases, with 10 bases remaining between them. CDR1 and CDR2 from the germline V gene are LNHDA and SQIVND (reference sequence). There are 15 residues in the CDR3. CDR3 residues: CASSIGLQNTGELFF. As DNA, the CDR3 is TGTGCCAGTAGTATCGGACTACAAAACACCGGGGAGCTGTTTTTT.

V and J are TRBV6-2 or TRBV6-3 and TRBJ1-1; the D is unclear. This CDR3 spans 14 amino acids. The germline V gene has CDR1 MNHEY and CDR2 SVGEGT. V shed 5 bases and J shed 0 bases, with 10 bases lying between them. CDR3 amino acids: CASSVSPMNTEAFF. DNA for the CDR3: TGTGCCAGCAGTGTCAGTCCCATGAACACTGAAGCTTTCTTT.

This chain links TRBV29-1 with TRBJ2-5, with D possibly being TRBD1 (6 bases). The CDR3 has 12 amino acids. Trimming took 6 bases from V and 1 from J, leaving 9 bases between them. CDR1 is SQVTM, CDR2 ANQGSEA, per germline. CDR3 loop: CSVRDTQETQYF. In DNA form, the CDR3 reads TGCAGCGTCCGGGACACCCAAGAGACCCAGTACTTC.

V usage is TRBV5-4 and J usage is TRBJ1-2; 8 nucleotides agree with TRBD1. The CDR3 sequence is 14 residues long. The germline V gene has CDR1 SGHNT and CDR2 YYREEE (reference sequence). V lost 3 bases to trimming and J lost 7 bases; unmatched junction nucleotides: 8. The CDR3 spells CASSSGTGGSGYTF. The CDR3 nucleotides are TGTGCCAGCAGCTCCGGGACAGGAGGATCTGGCTACACCTTC. The variable domain in full, completed from reference TRBV5-4 and TRBJ1-2, reads ETGVTQSPTHLIKTRGQQVTLRCSSQSGHNTVSWYQQALGQGPQFIFQYYREEENGRGNFPPRFSGLQFPNYSSELNVNALELDDSALYLCASSSGTGGSGYTFGSGTRLTVV.

This clone was detected once. The rearrangement joins TRBV5-6 to TRBJ2-7; the D is unclear. Trimming cost V 0 bases and J 1 base, with 5 bases left between them. The CDR3 covers 13 residues. From germline, CDR1 is SGHDT and CDR2 YYEEEE. CDR3 residues: CASSLALSYEQYF. As DNA, the CDR3 is TGTGCCAGCAGCTTGGCCCTTTCCTACGAGCAGTACTTC.

The gene calls are TRBV4-3 and TRBJ2-7; TRBD1 is a possible D gene (6 bases). Germline V gene lookup returns CDR1 LGHNA and CDR2 YSLEER. The CDR3 has 14 residues. The germline V and J ends were trimmed by 4 bases and 1 base, with 11 bases remaining between them. CDR3 sequence: CASSLRTDSYEQYF. DNA of the CDR3: TGCGCCAGCAGCCTTCGGACAGATTCCTACGAGCAGTACTTC.

The chain employs TRBV7-9 and TRBJ1-1; D not certain. With 4 bases removed from V and 2 bases from J, the gap between germline ends came to 8 bases. This CDR3 is built from 13 residues. Germline V gene lookup returns CDR1 SEHNR and CDR2 FQNEAQ (reference sequence). Here the CDR3 DNA reads TGTGCCAGCAGCTCTGAGCCCAACACTGAAGCTTTCTTT. Residues: CASSSEPNTEAFF.